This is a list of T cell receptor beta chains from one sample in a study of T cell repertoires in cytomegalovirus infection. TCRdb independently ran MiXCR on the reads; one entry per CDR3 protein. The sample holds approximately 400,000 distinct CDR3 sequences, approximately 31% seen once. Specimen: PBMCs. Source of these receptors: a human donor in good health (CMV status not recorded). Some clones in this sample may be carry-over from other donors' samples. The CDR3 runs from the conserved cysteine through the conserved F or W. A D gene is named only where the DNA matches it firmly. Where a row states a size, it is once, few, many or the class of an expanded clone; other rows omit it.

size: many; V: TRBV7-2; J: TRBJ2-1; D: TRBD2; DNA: TGTGCCAGCAGCTCGGGACTAGCCTACAATGAGCAGTTCTTC; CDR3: CASSSGLAYNEQFF
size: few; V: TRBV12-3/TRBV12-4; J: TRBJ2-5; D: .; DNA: TGTGCCAGCAGGCTCGCAGGGGCCGCGGGGGAGACCCAGTACTTC; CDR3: CASRLAGAAGETQYF
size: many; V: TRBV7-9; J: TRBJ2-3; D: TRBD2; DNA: TGTGCCAGCAGCCATAGCGGGGGGGCCACAGATACGCAGTATTTT; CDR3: CASSHSGGATDTQYF
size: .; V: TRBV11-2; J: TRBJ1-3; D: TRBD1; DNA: TGTGCCAGCAGCTTACCGACCGCCGGGACAGCCGATGGAAACACCATATATTTT; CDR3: CASSLPTAGTADGNTIYF
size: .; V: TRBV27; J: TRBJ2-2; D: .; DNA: TGTGCCAGCGTCAGAGTTTTTGGGGGGAACCCCGGGGAGCTGTTTTTT; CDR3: CASVRVFGGNPGELFF
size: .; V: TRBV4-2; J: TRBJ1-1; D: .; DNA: TGTGCCAGCAGCCATGGGGAGGGCCGGGACACTGAAGCTTTCTTT; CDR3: CASSHGEGRDTEAFF
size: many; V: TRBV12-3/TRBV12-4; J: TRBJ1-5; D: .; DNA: TGTGCCAGCAGTTCTACAGGGAGGCGAAATCAGCCCCAGCATTTT; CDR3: CASSSTGRRNQPQHF
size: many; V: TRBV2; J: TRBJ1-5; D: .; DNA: TGTGCCAGCAGCTTGACGGGAGTCAATCAGCCCCAGCATTTT; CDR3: CASSLTGVNQPQHF
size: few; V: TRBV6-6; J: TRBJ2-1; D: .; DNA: TGTGCCAGCGGAGACAGGTACAATGAGCAGTTCTTC; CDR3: CASGDRYNEQFF
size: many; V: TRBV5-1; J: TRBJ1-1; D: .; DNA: TGTGCCAGCAGTTTAGGTGGGAGTATGAACACTGAAGCTTTCTTT; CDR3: CASSLGGSMNTEAFF
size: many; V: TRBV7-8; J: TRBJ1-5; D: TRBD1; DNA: TGTGCCAGCAGCTTGGACAGGGAGTTTCAGCCCCAGCATTTT; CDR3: CASSLDREFQPQHF
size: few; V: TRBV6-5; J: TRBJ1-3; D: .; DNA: TGTGCCAGCAGTTACTCAGCCGGGACAAAAGAAAACACCATATATTTT; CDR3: CASSYSAGTKENTIYF
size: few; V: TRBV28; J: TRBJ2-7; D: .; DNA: TGTGCCAGCAGTTTAAAGGGGCCCTACGAGCAGTACTTC; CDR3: CASSLKGPYEQYF
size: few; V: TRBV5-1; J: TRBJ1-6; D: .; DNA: TGCGCCAGCAGCTCCGGACAGCCTAATTCACCCCTCCACTTT; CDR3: CASSSGQPNSPLHF
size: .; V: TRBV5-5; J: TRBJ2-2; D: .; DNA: TGTGCCAGCAGCTTGGTAGGTCAGTTCAACACCGGGGAGCTGTTTTTT; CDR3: CASSLVGQFNTGELFF
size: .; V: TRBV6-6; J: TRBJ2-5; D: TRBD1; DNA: TGTGCCAGCAGTTACGACCGACAGGGGTACGAGACCCAGTACTTC; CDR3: CASSYDRQGYETQYF
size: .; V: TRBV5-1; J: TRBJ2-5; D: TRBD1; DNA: TGCGCCAGCAGCTTGGCCGGAAGGGGGCTGGTGGAGACCCAGTACTTC; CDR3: CASSLAGRGLVETQYF
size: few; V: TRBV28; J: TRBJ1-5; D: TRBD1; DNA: TGTGCCAGCAGTTCAGGACAGGGCAGGGAGCAGCCCCAGCATTTT; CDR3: CASSSGQGREQPQHF
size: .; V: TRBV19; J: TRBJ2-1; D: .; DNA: TGTGCCAGTAGTTTCCAGTGGGGTTCCGTGGGTGGCCAATACTCCTACAATGAGCAGTTCTTC; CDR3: CASSFQWGSVGGQYSYNEQFF
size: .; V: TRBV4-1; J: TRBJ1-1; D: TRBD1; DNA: TGCGCCAGCAGCCTTGTGCCAGGGGGGGATGAAGCTTTCTTT; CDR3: CASSLVPGGDEAFF
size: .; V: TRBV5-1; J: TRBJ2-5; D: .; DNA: TGCGCCAGCAGCGCCCTAGGGGTTGCGGACCAAGAGACCCAGTACTTC; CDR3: CASSALGVADQETQYF
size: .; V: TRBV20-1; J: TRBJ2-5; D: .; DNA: TGCAGTGCTAGCGGGAGCCAAGAGACCCAGTACTTC; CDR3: CSASGSQETQYF
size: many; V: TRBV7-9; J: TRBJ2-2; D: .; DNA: TGTGCCAGCAGCTTTTTCAGTGTTGGCCCCGGGGAGCTGTTTTTT; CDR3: CASSFFSVGPGELFF
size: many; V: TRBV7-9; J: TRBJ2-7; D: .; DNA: TGTGCCAGCAGCTTAACGGGTCCCCTGGCCGAGCAGTACTTC; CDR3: CASSLTGPLAEQYF
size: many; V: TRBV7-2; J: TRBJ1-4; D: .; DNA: TGTGCCAGCAGCTTTAAGGGTCGAGGTGAAAAACTGTTTTTT; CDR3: CASSFKGRGEKLFF
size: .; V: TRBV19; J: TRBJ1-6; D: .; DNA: TGTGCCAGTAGTACCGGCTGGAATTCACCCCTCCACTTT; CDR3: CASSTGWNSPLHF
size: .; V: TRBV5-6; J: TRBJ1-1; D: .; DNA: TGTGCCAGCAGCCCGTCCCCCATGAACACTGAAGCTTTCTTT; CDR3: CASSPSPMNTEAFF
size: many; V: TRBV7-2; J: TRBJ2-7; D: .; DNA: TGTGCCAGCAGCTCCCTGGGGGTAGCGGCCTCCTACGAGCAGTACTTC; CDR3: CASSSLGVAASYEQYF
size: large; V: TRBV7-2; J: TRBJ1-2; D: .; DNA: TGTGCCAGCAGCCCAAAAGACCGGGACCGGGTGTATGGCTACACCTTC; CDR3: CASSPKDRDRVYGYTF
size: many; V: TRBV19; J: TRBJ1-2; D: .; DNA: TGTGCCAGTAGTATCTACACGAACTATGGCTACACCTTC; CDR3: CASSIYTNYGYTF
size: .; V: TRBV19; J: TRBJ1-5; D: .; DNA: TGTGCCAGTAGTATATGGGAGGGCGGTCAGCCCCAGCATTTT; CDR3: CASSIWEGGQPQHF
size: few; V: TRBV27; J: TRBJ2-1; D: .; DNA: TGTGCCAGCAAACCTTCAAGACAGGCGATCGATGAGCAGTTCTTC; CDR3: CASKPSRQAIDEQFF
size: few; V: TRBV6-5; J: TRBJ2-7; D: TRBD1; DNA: TGTGCCAGCACAAACGCGGGCTCCGGGACAGGGACTTACGAGCAGTACTTC; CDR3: CASTNAGSGTGTYEQYF
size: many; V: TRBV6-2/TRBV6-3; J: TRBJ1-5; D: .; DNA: TGTGCCAGCAGTTATATGTCGATGCCCCAGCATTTT; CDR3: CASSYMSMPQHF
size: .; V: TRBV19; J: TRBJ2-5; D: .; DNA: TGTGCCAGTAGTATAGGCCGCAGGGTCGACTTTCAAGAGACCCAGTACTTC; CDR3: CASSIGRRVDFQETQYF
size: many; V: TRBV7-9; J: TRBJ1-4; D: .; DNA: TGTGCCAGCAGCTCGGGACTGACTAATGAAAAACTGTTTTTT; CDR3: CASSSGLTNEKLFF
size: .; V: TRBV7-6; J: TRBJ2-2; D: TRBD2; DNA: TGTGCCAGCAGCTTAGCGCCTAGCGGGGGTGACACCGGGGAGCTGTTTTTT; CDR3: CASSLAPSGGDTGELFF
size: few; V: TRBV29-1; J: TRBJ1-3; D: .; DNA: TGCAGCGTTGGTGTTGTCGGGACTGGAAACACCATATATTTT; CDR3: CSVGVVGTGNTIYF
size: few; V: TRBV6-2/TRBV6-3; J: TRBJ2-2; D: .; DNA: TGTGCCAGCGGTCGCACCGGGGAGCTGTTTTTT; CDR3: CASGRTGELFF
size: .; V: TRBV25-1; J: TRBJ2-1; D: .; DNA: TGTGCCAGCAGTGGCGAGCTTGAGGGACTTAGATACAATGAGCAGTTCTTC; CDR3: CASSGELEGLRYNEQFF
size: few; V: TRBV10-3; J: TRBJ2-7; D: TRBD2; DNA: TGTGCCATCAGTGGGACACTAGCGGGGGAGGTCGAGCAGTACTTC; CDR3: CAISGTLAGEVEQYF
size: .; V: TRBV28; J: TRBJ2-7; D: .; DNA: TGTGCCAGCTTCGCCCTCACGGCTTTAGGCTACGAGCAGTACTTC; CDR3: CASFALTALGYEQYF
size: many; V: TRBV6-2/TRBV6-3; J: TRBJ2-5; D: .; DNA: TGTGCCAGCAGTCGAGGGAGACAAGAGACCCAGTACTTC; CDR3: CASSRGRQETQYF
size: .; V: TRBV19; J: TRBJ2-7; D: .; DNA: TGTGCAAGTAGTATAGAGATCTCCTACGAGCATTACTTC; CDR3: CASSIEISYEHYF
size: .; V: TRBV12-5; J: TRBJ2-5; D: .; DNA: TGTGCTAGTGGTTTGGAAACAGATACAGAGACCCAGTACTTC; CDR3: CASGLETDTETQYF
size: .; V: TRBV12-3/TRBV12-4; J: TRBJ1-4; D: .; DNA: TGTGCCAGCAGTTTATCTGGGACTGGCAGCAAAAATGAAAAACTGTTTTTT; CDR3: CASSLSGTGSKNEKLFF
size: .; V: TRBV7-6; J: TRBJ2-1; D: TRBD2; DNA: TGTGCCAGCAGCCTTGACGGGGGGGGGTACAATGAGCAGTTCTTC; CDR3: CASSLDGGGYNEQFF
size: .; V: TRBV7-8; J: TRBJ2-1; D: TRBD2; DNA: TGTTCCAGCAGCTCATCGACTAGCGCAAATCTCTACAATGAGCAGTTCTTC; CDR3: CSSSSSTSANLYNEQFF
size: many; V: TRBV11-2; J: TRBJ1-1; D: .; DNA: TGTGCCAGCAGCCCTGATGGGGCATCAGGCCTGGAAGCTTTCTTT; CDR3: CASSPDGASGLEAFF
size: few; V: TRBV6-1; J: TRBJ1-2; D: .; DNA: TGTGCCAGCAACTCCGAAAGAAGACCCCATTATGGCTACACCTTC; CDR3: CASNSERRPHYGYTF
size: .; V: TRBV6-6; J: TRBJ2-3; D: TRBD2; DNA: TGTGCCAGCACTCCCACCGGGGGACTAGAGGGACATAGCACAGATACGCAGTATTTT; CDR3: CASTPTGGLEGHSTDTQYF
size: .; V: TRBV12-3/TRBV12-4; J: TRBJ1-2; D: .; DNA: TGTGCCAGCAGTTTTCGGACAGTCTATGGCTACACCTTC; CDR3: CASSFRTVYGYTF
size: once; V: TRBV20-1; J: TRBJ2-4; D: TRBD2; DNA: TGCAGTGCTAGAGATCTCGGGGGGGAAGCCAAAAACATTCAGTACTTC; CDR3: CSARDLGGEAKNIQYF
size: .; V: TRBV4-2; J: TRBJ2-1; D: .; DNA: TGTGCCAGCAGCCAGGAGCCCTGGAGCGTCAGCTCCTACAATGAGCAGTTCTTC; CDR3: CASSQEPWSVSSYNEQFF
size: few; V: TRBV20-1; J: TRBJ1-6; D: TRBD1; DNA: TGCAGTGCTAGAGATCGACAGGGAGACTCTTCACCCCTCCACTTT; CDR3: CSARDRQGDSSPLHF